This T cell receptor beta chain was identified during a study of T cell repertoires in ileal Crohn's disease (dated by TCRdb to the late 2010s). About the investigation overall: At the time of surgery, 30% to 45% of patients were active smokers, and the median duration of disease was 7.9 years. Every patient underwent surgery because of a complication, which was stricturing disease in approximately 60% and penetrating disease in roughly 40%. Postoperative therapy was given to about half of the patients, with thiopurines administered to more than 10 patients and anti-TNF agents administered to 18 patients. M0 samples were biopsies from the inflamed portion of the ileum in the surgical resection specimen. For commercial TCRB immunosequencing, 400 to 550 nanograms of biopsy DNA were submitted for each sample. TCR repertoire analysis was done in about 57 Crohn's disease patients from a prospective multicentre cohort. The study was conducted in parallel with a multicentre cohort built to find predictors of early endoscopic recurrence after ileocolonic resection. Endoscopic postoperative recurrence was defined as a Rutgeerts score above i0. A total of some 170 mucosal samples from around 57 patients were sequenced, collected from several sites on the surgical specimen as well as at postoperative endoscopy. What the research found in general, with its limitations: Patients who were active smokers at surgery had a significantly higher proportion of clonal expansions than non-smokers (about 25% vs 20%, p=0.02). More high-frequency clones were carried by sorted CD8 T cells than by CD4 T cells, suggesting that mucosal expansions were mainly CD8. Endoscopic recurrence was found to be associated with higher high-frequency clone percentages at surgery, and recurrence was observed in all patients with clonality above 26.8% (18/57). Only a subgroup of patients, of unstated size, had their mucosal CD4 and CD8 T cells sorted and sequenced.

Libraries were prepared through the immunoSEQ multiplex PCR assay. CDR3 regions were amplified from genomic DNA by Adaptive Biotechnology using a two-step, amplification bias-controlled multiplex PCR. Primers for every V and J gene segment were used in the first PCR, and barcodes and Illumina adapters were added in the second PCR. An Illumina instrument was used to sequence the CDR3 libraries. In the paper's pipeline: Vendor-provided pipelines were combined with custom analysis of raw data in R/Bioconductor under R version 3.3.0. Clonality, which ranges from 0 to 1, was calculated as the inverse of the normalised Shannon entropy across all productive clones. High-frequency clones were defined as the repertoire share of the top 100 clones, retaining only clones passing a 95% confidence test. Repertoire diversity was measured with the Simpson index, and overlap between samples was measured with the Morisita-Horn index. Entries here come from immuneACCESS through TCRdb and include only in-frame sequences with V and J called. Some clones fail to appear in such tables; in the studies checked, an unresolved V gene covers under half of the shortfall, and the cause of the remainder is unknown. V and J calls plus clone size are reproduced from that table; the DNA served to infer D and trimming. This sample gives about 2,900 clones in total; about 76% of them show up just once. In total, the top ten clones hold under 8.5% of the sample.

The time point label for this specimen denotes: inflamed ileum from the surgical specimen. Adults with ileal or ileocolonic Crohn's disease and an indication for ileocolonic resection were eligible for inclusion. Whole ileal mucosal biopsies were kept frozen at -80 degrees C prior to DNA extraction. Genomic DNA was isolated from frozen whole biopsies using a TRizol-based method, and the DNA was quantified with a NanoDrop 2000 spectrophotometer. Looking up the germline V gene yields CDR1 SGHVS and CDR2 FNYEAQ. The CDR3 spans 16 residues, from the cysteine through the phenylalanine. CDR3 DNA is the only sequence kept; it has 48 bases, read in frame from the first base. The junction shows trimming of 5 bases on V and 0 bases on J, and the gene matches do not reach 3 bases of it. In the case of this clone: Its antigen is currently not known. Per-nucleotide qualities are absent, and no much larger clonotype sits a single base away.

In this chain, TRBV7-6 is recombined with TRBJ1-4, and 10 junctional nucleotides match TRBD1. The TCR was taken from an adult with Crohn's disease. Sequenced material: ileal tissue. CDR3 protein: CASSPGQGATNEKLFF. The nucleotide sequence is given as TGTGCCAGCAGCCCCGGACAGGGGGCAACTAATGAAAAACTGTTTTTT.